This T cell receptor beta chain was retrieved from a study of blood T cell repertoires in COVID-19. Overall study context: From the United States, Italy and Spain came samples of acute and convalescent COVID-19. T cells, B-cell-depleted T cells, or PBMCs supplied cDNA or gDNA.

Profiling relied on immunoSEQ multiplex PCR, and the TCRdb table lists in-frame clones only, not all of them. The sample holds just under 350,000 clones, 87% seen once. This CDR3 has 15 amino acids. The germline CDR1 and CDR2 sequences are SGHTA and FQGNSA. V was pared by 2 bases and J by 0 bases, with 9 bases between. The sequencing input was peripheral blood. The chain joins TRBV7-2 to TRBJ2-3; tentative D call: TRBD2 (5 bases). The origin of this receptor is a woman in her forties or fifties with COVID-19, enrolled during active disease. The CDR3 DNA reads TGTGCCAGCAGCTTATCGCGGACTAGCACAGATACGCAGTATTTT. It translates to CASSLSRTSTDTQYF.